What follows is one TCR beta chain and its context. Its target is not known. With 60 Vbeta and 13 Jbeta primers, the PCR was carried out. Sequenced by immunoSEQ multiplex PCR; TCRdb stores in-frame clones only, minus some. The sample totals around 130,000 clones. These data originate in a study of cytomegalovirus exposure and HLA in healthy donors. Looked up from germline, CDR1 is LNHDA and CDR2 is SQIVND (reference sequence). This CDR3 contains 15 residues. V shed 3 bases and J 7 bases; nucleotides not matched to a gene: 7. Notes on the study in general: Only CMV serostatus was available as immune exposure information.

The sequenced material came from PBMCs. This sequence joins TRBV19 and TRBJ1-5; TRBD1 agrees at 9 bases. The origin of this receptor is a woman aged 40 to 50 in good health and CMV-seronegative. The CDR3 here is CASSIWDRVLQPQHF. The DNA for the CDR3 is TGTGCCAGTAGTATCTGGGACAGGGTTCTGCAGCCCCAGCATTTT.